This TCR beta chain was profiled in a study of blood T cells in healthy people across ages. Background on the study: Per two T cells, template switching captured roughly one barcoded beta molecule.

The V gene lost 0 bases and the J gene lost 10 bases, with 22 bases spanning the gap. Germline CDR1 is LGHNA and CDR2 is YNFKEQ. The CDR3 runs to 18 residues. With a J-beta primer mix and a sample-barcoded 5' primer, a second PCR ran about 7 to 12 cycles. TCRdb recomputed calls from the 5' RACE reads with MiXCR, one row per CDR3 protein. Seen here are about 650,000 distinct CDR3 sequences, about 32% observed once, and the top ten hold roughly 15%. In the case of this clonotype: As yet, its antigen is unknown.

General study findings and limits: Expanded clonotype changes were possibly confounded by unknown donor CMV status. Unsorted PBMC input precluded a conclusive naive versus antigen-experienced comparison.

The gene calls are TRBV4-2 and TRBJ1-6; tentative D call: TRBD1 (6 bases). This TCR came from an elderly woman in good health. The material sequenced was blood. CDR3 protein: CASSQEGADSGTSSPLHF. Here the CDR3 DNA reads TGTGCCAGCAGCCAAGAAGGGGCCGATTCAGGGACAAGCTCACCCCTCCACTTT.